Here is one TCR beta chain with its context. The entry originates in a study of blood T cells in healthy people across ages. The sample, roughly 9.1 milliliters of peripheral blood, was drawn from each donor. The J segment lost 2 bases and the V segment lost 0 bases, leaving 5 bases of the junction unmatched. The V gene's germline CDR1 is SGHDN and CDR2 FVKESK. This CDR3 is 17 amino acids long. Alongside a J-beta primer mix, a sample-barcoded 5' primer served in a second PCR lasting roughly 7 to 11 cycles. All samples gave at least 2.5 million CDR3-containing paired-end reads. TCRdb reprocessed the 5' RACE reads with MiXCR, giving one entry per CDR3 protein. Of some 780,000 distinct CDR3 sequences detected, roughly 56% appear once; the ten largest clones hold approximately 24%.

This clonotype was sampled from a man aged 40-49 years in good health. This chain joins TRBV14 and TRBJ2-3; 10 positions agree with TRBD2. The source material was blood. For the CDR3, the DNA is TGTGCCAGCAGCCAAGATCCCCTAGCGGGGGCCACAGATACGCAGTATTTT. This codes for CASSQDPLAGATDTQYF.